A single sample is the source of the 14 T cell receptor beta chains below, sequenced in a study of CD8+CD57+ T cells in acquired aplastic anemia. Both TCR beta VDJ combination and CDR3 sequence profiling were carried out. Genomic DNA was the template for this profiling. TCRdb independently ran MiXCR on the reads; one entry per CDR3 protein. The data show around 170,000 distinct CDR3 sequences, 63% seen once. Sequencing was performed on sorted CD4+, CD8+, or CD8+CD57+ T cells (not recorded which) from PBMCs. These receptors all stem from a human donor in good health.

The chain combines TRBV24-1 with TRBJ2-7, with TRBD2 identical over 9 bases. Per the germline V gene, CDR1 is KGHDR and CDR2 is SFDVKD. The CDR3 is 20 residues long. The ends lost 5 bases at V and 3 bases at J; junction bases unmatched: 22. The CDR3 DNA reads TGTGCCACCAGTGGTCAACCCTGTGCGGGAGGGCCCCAGGTAGGCTACGAGCAGTACTTC. It is translated as CATSGQPCAGGPQVGYEQYF.

In its sample, this clonotype was seen a few times. V gene TRBV20-1 combines with J gene TRBJ2-1; TRBD1 is a possible D gene (6 bases). V lost 5 bases and J lost 4, with 15 bases in between. This CDR3 has 14 residues. Germline V gene data show CDR1 as DFQATT and CDR2 as SNEGSKA (reference sequence). DNA of the CDR3: TGCAGTGCTTTGGGACAATCTCTGTACAATGAGCAGTTCTTC. This codes for CSALGQSLYNEQFF.

Comments on this clonotype: Relative to the germline gene, one junction end is altered; a read error may explain this. The chain recombines TRBV29-1 with TRBJ2-2; TRBD2 might be the D (6 bases). This CDR3 comprises 13 residues. CDR1 and CDR2 from the germline V gene are SQVTM and ANQGSEA. Here the CDR3 reads CSVGQRGVGGLFF. DNA of the CDR3: TGCAGCGTTGGACAGAGGGGAGTCGGGGGGCTGTTTTTT.

In its sample, this clonotype was seen many times. The J gene is TRBJ1-1, the V gene TRBV20-1; 7 positions agree with TRBD1. Unmatched junction bases numbered 8, after V lost 6 bases and J lost 1 base. Per the germline V gene, CDR1 is DFQATT and CDR2 is SNEGSKA (reference sequence). The CDR3 is 14 amino acids. The CDR3 DNA follows: TGCAGTGCCCGAATCCGGGACAGGAACACTGAAGCTTTCTTT. Amino acids: CSARIRDRNTEAFF.

Notes on this clonotype: Here the CDR3 omits its conserved ending phenylalanine or tryptophan, so a read error is the likely source. This chain joins TRBV20-1 and TRBJ2-7, with D perhaps TRBD2 (6 bases). Trimming cost V 0 bases and J 3 bases, with 12 bases left between them. The CDR3 is 14 amino acids. Per the germline V gene, CDR1 is DFQATT and CDR2 is SNEGSKA (reference sequence). CDR3 protein: CSARDRAGYYEQYS. The CDR3 DNA reads TGCAGTGCTAGAGATCGGGCGGGGTACTACGAGCAGTACTCC.

This clonotype occurred a few times. V usage is TRBV12-3 or TRBV12-4 and J usage is TRBJ1-5, with TRBD1 as a possible D gene (5 bases). The CDR3 is 14 amino acids. V was pared by 11 bases and J by 4 bases, with 18 bases between. This chain's CDR3 is CAAGLAGRNQPQHF. In nucleotides, the CDR3 is TGTGCCGCGGGACTAGCGGGACGGAATCAGCCCCAGCATTTT.

CDR3: CSVVAGANEQFF. CDR3 sequence (DNA): TGCAGCGTGGTCGCGGGGGCCAATGAGCAGTTCTTC. The chain joins TRBV29-1 to TRBJ2-1; D perhaps matches TRBD2 (7 bases). The CDR3 has 12 residues. Germline CDR1 SQVTM, CDR2 ANQGSEA. The V end lost 6 bases, the J end lost 6 bases, and 12 bases lay between the germline ends.

Of note for this clonotype: Its ends do not fully match the called genes, so a read error is possible. The chain has TRBV10-3 and TRBJ2-7; a possible D gene is TRBD1 (6 bases). Looked up from germline, CDR1 is ENHRY and CDR2 is SYGVKD. This CDR3 contains 13 residues. CDR3 sequence: CAITEGVAYEQYF. The CDR3 DNA follows: TGTGCCATCACTGAGGGGGTTGCATACGAGCAGTACTTC.

J is TRBJ2-6 and V is TRBV19; a weak D match, TRBD2 (5 bases). CDR1 LNHDA and CDR2 SQIVND come from the germline V gene (reference sequence). CDR3 length: 16 residues. With 3 bases removed from V and 0 bases from J, the gap between germline ends came to 9 bases. As DNA, the CDR3 is TGTGCCAGTAGTATCAGCGGTCCCTCTGGGGCCAACGTCCTGACTTTC. Amino acid sequence: CASSISGPSGANVLTF.

This rearrangement joins TRBV7-9 to TRBJ2-5, with 12 bases lining up with TRBD2. Germline lookup yields CDR1 SEHNR and CDR2 FQNEAQ (reference sequence). The CDR3 is 18 residues long. The J segment lost 3 bases and the V segment lost 5 bases, leaving 13 bases of the junction unmatched. CDR3 DNA: TGTGCCAGCAGCGAAACTCTAGCGGGAGGGCCTCTTGAAGAGACCCAGTACTTC. Protein sequence: CASSETLAGGPLEETQYF.

The chain carries TRBV7-9 and TRBJ1-1; no firm D call. V lost 2 bases to trimming and J lost 4 bases, with 5 bases between them. This CDR3 region has 12 residues. The germline CDR1 and CDR2 sequences are SEHNR and FQNEAQ (reference sequence). CDR3 loop: CASSLSGTEAFF. In nucleotides, the CDR3 is TGTGCCAGCAGCTTATCGGGCACTGAAGCTTTCTTT.

This clonotype was found many times. This chain connects TRBV7-9 to TRBJ2-1; D unclear. Germline V gives CDR1 SEHNR, CDR2 FQNEAQ (reference sequence). V lost 1 base and J lost 8, with 6 bases in between. The CDR3 has 12 amino acids. The CDR3 spells CASSLVSYEQFF. Written as DNA, the CDR3 is TGTGCCAGCAGCTTAGTCTCGTATGAGCAGTTCTTC.

Remarks on this clonotype: It is likely a read error, because the conserved phenylalanine at the end of the CDR3 is missing. This chain joins TRBV7-7 and TRBJ2-7; no firm D call. CDR1 and CDR2 from the germline V gene are SSHAT and FNYEAQ (reference sequence). This CDR3 spans 14 amino acids. The CDR3 DNA sequence: TGTGCTAGCAGCCCAAAGGGTCCGCCGGACGAGCAGTACTCC. It encodes CASSPKGPPDEQYS.

This sequence joins TRBV18 and TRBJ2-7, with D possibly being TRBD1 (6 bases). Per the germline V gene, CDR1 is KGHSH and CDR2 is LQKENI. This CDR3 has 14 amino acids. The ends were cut back, 3 bases at V and 1 base at J, with 10 bases in the middle. CDR3: CASSPLTGSYEQYF. The CDR3 bases are TGTGCCAGCTCACCCCTGACAGGATCCTACGAGCAGTACTTC.